Below, 11 T cell receptor beta chains from the same sample are listed, as sequenced in a study of Ad26.COV2.S vaccination and SARS-CoV-2 variants. Here immunoSEQ multiplex PCR was the method, and the copy in TCRdb shows in-frame clones only, minus some. Here the sample spans around 450,000 clones, 80% to 95% being singletons. Treatment of the sample: around 19 received Ad26.COV2.S at low or high dose, single or two shots; about 5 received placebo; per-sample allocation not given. Sampling was performed 63 days after the first vaccine or placebo injection. Source: peripheral blood, taken in a trial of Ad26.COV2.S vaccine versus placebo. These receptors were taken from a person between 18 and 65 years old who received the Ad26.COV2.S COVID-19 vaccine or a placebo.

The rearrangement uses TRBV5-1 and TRBJ2-3; 12 nucleotides agree with TRBD2. Looked up from germline, CDR1 is SGHRS and CDR2 is YFSETQ. This CDR3 has 17 residues. The V segment lost 4 bases and the J segment 0 bases; nucleotides outside the gene matches: 6. In nucleotides, the CDR3 is TGCGCCAGCAGCGTGACGGGGACTAGCGGGAGCACAGATACGCAGTATTTT. Amino acids: CASSVTGTSGSTDTQYF. Based on the CDR3 plus reference TRBV5-1 and TRBJ2-3, the full variable domain is KAGVTQTPRYLIKTRGQQVTLSCSPISGHRSVSWYQQTPGQGLQFLFEYFSETQRNKGNFPGRFSGRQFSNSRSEMNVSTLELGDSALYLCASSVTGTSGSTDTQYFGPGTRLTVL.

This clone was seen just once. This rearrangement joins TRBV6-1 to TRBJ2-1; D remains ambiguous. The CDR3 extends over 14 amino acids. V dropped 2 bases and J dropped 6 bases, with 11 bases sitting between them. Germline CDR1 MNHNS, CDR2 SASEGT. The CDR3 nucleotides read TGTGCCAGCAGTGAAACGGGCCCATCCAATGAGCAGTTCTTC. Amino acids: CASSETGPSNEQFF.

The sample holds one count of this clone. Other nucleotide sequences in the sample specify the same CDR3. The gene calls are TRBV12-3 or TRBV12-4 and TRBJ1-1; D not certain. This CDR3 has 13 amino acids. V lost 0 bases and J lost 1, with 3 bases in between. In DNA, the CDR3 is TGTGCCAGCAGTTTAGCCCAGAACACTGAAGCTTTCTTT. As protein: CASSLAQNTEAFF.

V and J are TRBV6-1 and TRBJ2-3, with D tentatively TRBD2 (6 bases). Trimming cost V 2 bases and J 2 bases, with 14 bases left between them. This CDR3 has 16 residues. Per germline, CDR1 MNHNS and CDR2 SASEGT. The CDR3 DNA is TGTGCCAGCAGTGAATTCCGGGACTCTTACACAGATACGCAGTATTTT. It yields the protein CASSEFRDSYTDTQYF.

This clone was seen only a few times. V and J are TRBV6-4 and TRBJ2-1; TRBD1 might be the D (6 bases). The germline CDR1 and CDR2 sequences are MRHNA and SNTAGT. The CDR3 totals 13 residues. V lost 5 bases to trimming and J lost 7 bases, with 12 bases between them. The CDR3 region is CASSHREGNEQFF. CDR3 sequence (DNA): TGTGCCAGCAGTCACAGGGAAGGGAATGAGCAGTTCTTC.

This chain links TRBV6-5 with TRBJ2-1; TRBD2 aligns across 8 bases. Losses at the gene ends were 8 bases for V and 9 bases for J; bases not matched to a gene: 9. The CDR3 has 13 residues. Germline V gene sequence: CDR1 MNHEY, CDR2 SVGAGI. For the CDR3, the DNA is TGTGCCAGCGGGCAACTAGCGGTCCGTGAGCAGTTCTTC. Amino acids: CASGQLAVREQFF.

CDR3 sequence (DNA): TGTGCCAGCAGCAACCCTAGCGGGAGGGCGACCGGGGAGCTGTTTTTT. This translates into CASSNPSGRATGELFF. J is TRBJ2-2 and V is TRBV7-3; 12 nucleotides align to TRBD2. Germline V gene sequence: CDR1 SGHTA, CDR2 FQGTGA. The V segment lost 5 bases and the J segment 5 bases; nucleotides outside the gene matches: 6. The CDR3 is 16 amino acids. Drawing the rest from reference TRBV7-3 and TRBJ2-2, the complete variable domain is GAGVSQTPSNKVTEKGKYVELRCDPISGHTALYWYRQSLGQGPEFLIYFQGTGAADDSGLPNDRFFAVRPEGSVSTLKIQRTERGDSAVYLCASSNPSGRATGELFFGEGSRLTVL.

This chain uses TRBV7-2 with TRBJ2-3; TRBD2 might be the D (6 bases). Looked up from germline, CDR1 is SGHTA and CDR2 is FQGNSA. This CDR3 region has 17 residues. The V and J ends lost 1 base and 0 bases respectively, with 14 bases between them. The CDR3: CASSLVGGEPSTDTQYF. The CDR3 DNA reads TGTGCCAGCAGCTTAGTAGGCGGGGAGCCAAGCACAGATACGCAGTATTTT.

The gene calls are TRBV29-1 and TRBJ2-5, with 8 bases matching TRBD1. The J segment lost 5 bases and the V segment lost 7 bases, leaving 3 bases of the junction unmatched. This CDR3 contains 11 residues. Germline V gives CDR1 SQVTM, CDR2 ANQGSEA. CDR3 in DNA: TGCAGCGGACAGGGGTCGGAGACCCAGTACTTC. Protein product: CSGQGSETQYF.

About this clone: This sample also contains other DNA sequences that code for the same CDR3. This chain connects TRBV6-5 to TRBJ2-7; no reliable D call. The germline V gene has CDR1 MNHEY and CDR2 SVGAGI. Deletions cut 0 bases from V and 0 bases from J, with 6 bases between. The CDR3 contains 14 residues. This CDR3 reads CASSYSGSSYEQYF. In DNA form, the CDR3 reads TGTGCCAGCAGTTACTCGGGCAGCTCCTACGAGCAGTACTTC.

The rearrangement links TRBV5-1 to TRBJ2-1; D is perhaps TRBD1 (6 bases). Trimming removed 0 bases at V and 4 bases at J, with 20 bases between. Germline V lookup: CDR1 SGHRS, CDR2 YFSETQ. The CDR3 extends over 18 amino acids. The CDR3 protein is CASSLVGLTGNWYNEQFF. CDR3 nucleotide sequence: TGCGCCAGCAGCTTGGTGGGATTAACAGGGAATTGGTACAATGAGCAGTTCTTC. The full variable domain, rest sourced from reference TRBV5-1 and TRBJ2-1, is KAGVTQTPRYLIKTRGQQVTLSCSPISGHRSVSWYQQTPGQGLQFLFEYFSETQRNKGNFPGRFSGRQFSNSRSEMNVSTLELGDSALYLCASSLVGLTGNWYNEQFFGPGTRLTVL.